These 10 T cell receptor beta chains were sequenced from one sample in a study of cytomegalovirus exposure and HLA in healthy donors. PCR used 60 Vbeta primers and 13 Jbeta primers. This table comes from immunoSEQ multiplex PCR, and its TCRdb copy is limited to in-frame clones, with some not included. The sample holds roughly 150,000 clones, roughly four fifths seen once. Sequenced input: PBMCs. The receptors originated from a man aged 25 to 40 in good health and CMV-seronegative.

This clone has a handful of counts. V is TRBV6-1 and J is TRBJ1-5, with D perhaps TRBD1 (5 bases). This CDR3 spans 15 amino acids. Germline assignment: CDR1 MNHNS and CDR2 SASEGT. Trimming removed 2 bases at V and 2 bases at J, with 10 bases between. The CDR3 region is CASSENTGGNQPQHF. The CDR3 nucleotides read TGTGCCAGCAGTGAAAATACAGGAGGCAATCAGCCCCAGCATTTT.

In DNA form, the CDR3 reads TGTGCCAGCAGCCCTAAGGGAGGAAGTCGGTCCTACGAGCAGTACTTC. As protein: CASSPKGGSRSYEQYF. The chain has TRBV7-2 and TRBJ2-7, with D possibly matching TRBD2 (6 bases). V was pared by 5 bases and J by 1 base, with 18 bases between. This CDR3 comprises 16 residues. Germline lookup yields CDR1 SGHTA and CDR2 FQGNSA.

This chain uses TRBV28 with TRBJ2-2; possible D gene TRBD1, 5 bases. V was shortened by 3 bases and J by 3 bases, with 17 bases between the two germline ends. The CDR3 is made up of 17 amino acids. Germline V lookup: CDR1 MDHEN, CDR2 SYDVKM. CDR3 amino acids: CASSLNLAGLDTGELFF. DNA for the CDR3: TGTGCCAGCAGTTTGAATTTGGCAGGGTTGGACACCGGGGAGCTGTTTTTT.

The V gene is TRBV5-4, the J gene TRBJ1-1; 7 nucleotides agree with TRBD1. The ends lost 3 bases at V and 11 bases at J; junction bases unmatched: 22. The germline gives CDR1 SGHNT, CDR2 YYREEE (reference sequence). The CDR3 has 17 amino acids. CDR3 DNA: TGTGCCAGCAGCTCGAGACAGGGTTTAATGGACGGAGTAAGTGCTTTCTTT. Its protein is CASSSRQGLMDGVSAFF. The variable domain in full, completed from reference TRBV5-4 and TRBJ1-1, reads ETGVTQSPTHLIKTRGQQVTLRCSSQSGHNTVSWYQQALGQGPQFIFQYYREEENGRGNFPPRFSGLQFPNYSSELNVNALELDDSALYLCASSSRQGLMDGVSAFFGQGTRLTVV.

CDR3 nucleotide sequence: TGTGCCAGCAGCTTAGGCCTAACGAGATACGAGCAGTACTTC. Its translation: CASSLGLTRYEQYF. The chain joins TRBV11-2 to TRBJ2-7; D not certain. This CDR3 has 14 residues. Germline CDR1 is SGHAT and CDR2 is FQNNGV. V lost 1 base and J 4 bases, leaving 11 bases between the germline ends.

V gene TRBV9 combines with J gene TRBJ2-1; 10 nucleotides line up with TRBD1. J lost 4 bases, V lost 3 bases, and 4 bases had no gene match. This CDR3 is built from 15 residues. The germline gives CDR1 SGDLS, CDR2 YYNGEE. CDR3 coding DNA: TGTGCCAGCAGCGGACAGGGGGCTATTTACAATGAGCAGTTCTTC. It codes for CASSGQGAIYNEQFF.

The chain combines TRBV2 with TRBJ2-7; 9 bases align to TRBD1. CDR1 and CDR2 (germline): SNHLY, FYNNEI. V dropped 6 bases and J dropped 5; count of bases not matched to a gene: 11. The CDR3 totals 15 residues. The CDR3 DNA follows: TGTGCCAGCAGGAGCAACCGGGACAGGGTGGACGAGCAGTACTTC. It codes for CASRSNRDRVDEQYF.

The chain employs TRBV11-2 and TRBJ2-7, with 12 bases fitting TRBD2. Germline trimming cut 5 bases from V and 5 bases from J; bases unmatched to any gene: 7. CDR1 SGHAT and CDR2 FQNNGV come from the germline V gene. This CDR3 has 15 amino acids. CDR3 residues: CASSLPSGRAHEQYF. DNA of the CDR3: TGTGCCAGCAGCCTGCCTAGCGGGAGGGCCCACGAGCAGTACTTC.

The chain has TRBV6-6 and TRBJ1-5, with 7 bases matching TRBD1. The CDR3 covers 14 residues. With V trimmed by 2 bases and J by 6 bases, 4 bases remained unmatched. Looked up from germline, CDR1 is MNHNY and CDR2 is SVGAGI (reference sequence). CDR3 region: CASSYGQGGQPQHF. Here the CDR3 DNA reads TGTGCCAGCAGTTACGGGCAGGGGGGTCAGCCCCAGCATTTT.

V and J are TRBV6-1 and TRBJ2-5; D is unresolved. The CDR3 loop spans 14 amino acids. The V and J ends lost 4 bases and 1 base respectively, with 10 bases between them. Germline lookup yields CDR1 MNHNS and CDR2 SASEGT. The CDR3 region has the DNA TGTGCCAGCAGTGCCGCAAGCGTCCAAGAGACCCAGTACTTC. It encodes CASSAASVQETQYF.